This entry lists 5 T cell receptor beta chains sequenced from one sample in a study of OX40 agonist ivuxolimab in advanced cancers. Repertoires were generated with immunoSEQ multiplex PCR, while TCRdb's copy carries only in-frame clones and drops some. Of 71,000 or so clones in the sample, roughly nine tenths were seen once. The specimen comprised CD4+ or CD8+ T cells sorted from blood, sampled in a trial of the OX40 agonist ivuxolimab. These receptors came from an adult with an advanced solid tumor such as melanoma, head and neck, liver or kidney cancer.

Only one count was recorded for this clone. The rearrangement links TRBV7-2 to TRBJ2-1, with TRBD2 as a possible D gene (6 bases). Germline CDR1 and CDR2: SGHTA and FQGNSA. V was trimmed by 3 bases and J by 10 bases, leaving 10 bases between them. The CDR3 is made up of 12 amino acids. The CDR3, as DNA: TGTGCCAGCAGCTTTAGCGGCGACGAGCAGTTCTTC. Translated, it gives CASSFSGDEQFF.

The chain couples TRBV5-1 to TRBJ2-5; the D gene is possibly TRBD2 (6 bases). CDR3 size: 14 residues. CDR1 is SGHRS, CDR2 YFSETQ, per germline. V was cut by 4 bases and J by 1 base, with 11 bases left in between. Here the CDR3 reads CASSTGLSQETQYF. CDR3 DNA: TGCGCCAGCAGCACGGGACTCTCCCAAGAGACCCAGTACTTC.

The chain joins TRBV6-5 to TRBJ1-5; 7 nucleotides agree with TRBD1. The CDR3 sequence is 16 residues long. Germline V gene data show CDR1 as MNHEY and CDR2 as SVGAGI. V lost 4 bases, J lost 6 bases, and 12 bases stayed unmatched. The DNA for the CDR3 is TGTGCCAGCAGTTCCACCCCGGACAGGCAAGGTCAGCCCCAGCATTTT. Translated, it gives CASSSTPDRQGQPQHF.

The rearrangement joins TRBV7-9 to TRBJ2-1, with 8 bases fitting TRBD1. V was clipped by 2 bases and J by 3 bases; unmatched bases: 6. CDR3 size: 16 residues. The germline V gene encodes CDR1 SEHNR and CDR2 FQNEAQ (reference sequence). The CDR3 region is CASSLSPGQDYNEQFF. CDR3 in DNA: TGTGCCAGCAGCTTAAGTCCGGGACAGGACTACAATGAGCAGTTCTTC.

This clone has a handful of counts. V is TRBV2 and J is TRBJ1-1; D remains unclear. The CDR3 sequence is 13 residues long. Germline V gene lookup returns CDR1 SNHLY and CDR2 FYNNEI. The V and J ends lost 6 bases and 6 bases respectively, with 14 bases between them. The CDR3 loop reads CASRTPGSAEAFF. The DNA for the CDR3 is TGTGCCAGCAGGACCCCCGGTTCTGCTGAAGCTTTCTTT.